This T cell receptor (beta chain) was retrieved from a study of shared clonotypes between healthy human individuals. About this clone: The target antigen is unknown.

Naive CD8 isolation took CD45RO-negative cells positively selected for CCR7 and excluded terminally differentiated effector memory CD45RA+ cells. Healthy HIV-negative adults with no recent acute infections or vaccinations were recruited as donors. In replicate PCRs of sorted subsets, approximately 210 ng DNA, approximately 28,000 T cell genomes, was used. Sequencing was performed with immunoSEQ multiplex PCR; in TCRdb, only in-frame clones are kept and a portion is missing. The sample has around 2,000,000 clones; roughly 94% are singletons. Germline CDR1 WNHNN, CDR2 SYGVQD (reference sequence). With V trimmed by 0 bases and J by 0 bases, 5 bases remained unmatched. The CDR3 runs 17 residues. Findings of the study overall: Approximately 4.5% was the fraction of naive CD4 clonotypes found shared across four donors.

V gene TRBV10-1 combines with J gene TRBJ2-1; 7 bases are a match to TRBD2. Input material: naive CD8+ T cells sorted from blood. The sequence was collected from a young man in good health. The CDR3 DNA reads TGCGCCAGCAGTGAGTCGGCAGCGGGGAGCTCCTACAATGAGCAGTTCTTC. It is translated as CASSESAAGSSYNEQFF.